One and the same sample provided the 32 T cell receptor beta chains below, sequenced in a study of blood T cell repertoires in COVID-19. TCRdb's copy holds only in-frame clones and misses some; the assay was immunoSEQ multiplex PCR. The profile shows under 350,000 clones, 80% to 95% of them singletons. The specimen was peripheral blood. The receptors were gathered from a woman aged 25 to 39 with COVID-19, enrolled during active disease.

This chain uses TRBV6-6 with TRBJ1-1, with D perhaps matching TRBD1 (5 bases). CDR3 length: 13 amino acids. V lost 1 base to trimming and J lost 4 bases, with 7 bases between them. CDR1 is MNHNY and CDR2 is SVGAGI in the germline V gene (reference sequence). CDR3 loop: CASSYYGGTEAFF. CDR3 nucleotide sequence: TGTGCCAGCAGTTACTACGGGGGCACTGAAGCTTTCTTT.

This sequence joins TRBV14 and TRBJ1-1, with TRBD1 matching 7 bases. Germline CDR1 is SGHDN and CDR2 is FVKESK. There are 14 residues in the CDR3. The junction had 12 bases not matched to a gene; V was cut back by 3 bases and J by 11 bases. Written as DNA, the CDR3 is TGTGCCAGCAGCCACGGGACAGTTCGGGAGGGGGCTTTCTTT. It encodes CASSHGTVREGAFF.

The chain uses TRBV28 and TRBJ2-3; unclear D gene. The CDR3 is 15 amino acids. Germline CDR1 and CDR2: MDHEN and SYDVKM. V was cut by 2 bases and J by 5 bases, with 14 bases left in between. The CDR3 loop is CASSLTSPLEDTQYF. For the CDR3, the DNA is TGTGCCAGCAGTTTAACCTCGCCTCTAGAAGATACGCAGTATTTT.

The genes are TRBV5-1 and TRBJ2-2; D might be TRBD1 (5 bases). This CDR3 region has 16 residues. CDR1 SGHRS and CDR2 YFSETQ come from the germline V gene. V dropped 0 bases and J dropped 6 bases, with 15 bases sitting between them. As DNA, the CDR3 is TGCGCCAGCAGCTTGGCCCCCAGGACAACATCCGGGGAGCTGTTTTTT. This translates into CASSLAPRTTSGELFF.

CDR3 DNA sequence: TGTGCCAGCAGTATTAGCGGGAGTGGGGGCAATGAGCAGTTCTTC. This encodes CASSISGSGGNEQFF. V is TRBV6-5 and J is TRBJ2-1; 9 bases are a match to TRBD2. V was pared by 5 bases and J by 6 bases, with 8 bases of the junction left unmatched. CDR1 is MNHEY, CDR2 SVGAGI, per germline. The CDR3 spans 15 residues.

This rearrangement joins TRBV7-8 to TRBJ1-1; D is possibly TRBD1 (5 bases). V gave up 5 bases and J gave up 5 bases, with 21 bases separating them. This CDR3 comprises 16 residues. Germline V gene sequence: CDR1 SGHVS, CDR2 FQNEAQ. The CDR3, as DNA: TGTGCCAGCAGCCCTGGGGTGCGGGGGGAGGGAACTGAAGCTTTCTTT. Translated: CASSPGVRGEGTEAFF. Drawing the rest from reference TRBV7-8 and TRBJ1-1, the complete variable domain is GAGVSQSPRYKVAKRGQDVALRCDPISGHVSLFWYQQALGQGPEFLTYFQNEAQLDKSGLPSDRFFAERPEGSVSTLKIQRTQQEDSAVYLCASSPGVRGEGTEAFFGQGTRLTVV.

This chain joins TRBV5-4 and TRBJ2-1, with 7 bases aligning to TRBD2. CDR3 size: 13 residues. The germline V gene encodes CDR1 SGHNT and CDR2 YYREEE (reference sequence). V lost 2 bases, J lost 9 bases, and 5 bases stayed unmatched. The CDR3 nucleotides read TGTGCCAGCAGCTTTGAAGCGGGAACTGAGCAGTTCTTC. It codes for CASSFEAGTEQFF.

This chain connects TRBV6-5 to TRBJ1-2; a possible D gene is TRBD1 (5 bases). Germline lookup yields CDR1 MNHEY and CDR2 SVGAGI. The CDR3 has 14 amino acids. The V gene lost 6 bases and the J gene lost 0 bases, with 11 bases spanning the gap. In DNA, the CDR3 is TGTGCCAGCAGCCAGATACAGGCTAACTATGGCTACACCTTC. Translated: CASSQIQANYGYTF.

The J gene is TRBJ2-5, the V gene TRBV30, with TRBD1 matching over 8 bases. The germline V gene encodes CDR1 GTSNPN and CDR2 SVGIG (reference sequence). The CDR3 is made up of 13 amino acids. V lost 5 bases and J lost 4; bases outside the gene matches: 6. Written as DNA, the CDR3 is TGTGCCTGGGCCAGGGGGCTATTAGAGACCCAGTACTTC. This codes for CAWARGLLETQYF. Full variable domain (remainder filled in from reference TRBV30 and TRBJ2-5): SQTIHQWPATLVQPVGSPLSLECTVEGTSNPNLYWYRQAAGRGLQLLFYSVGIGQISSEVPQNLSASRPQDRQFILSSKKLLLSDSGFYLCAWARGLLETQYFGPGTRLLVL.

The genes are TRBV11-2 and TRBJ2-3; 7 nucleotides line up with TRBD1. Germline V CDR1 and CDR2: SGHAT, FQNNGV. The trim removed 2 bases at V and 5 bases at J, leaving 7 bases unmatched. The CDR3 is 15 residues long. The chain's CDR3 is CASSLKGGAGDTQYF. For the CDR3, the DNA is TGTGCCAGCAGCTTAAAAGGGGGCGCGGGAGATACGCAGTATTTT.

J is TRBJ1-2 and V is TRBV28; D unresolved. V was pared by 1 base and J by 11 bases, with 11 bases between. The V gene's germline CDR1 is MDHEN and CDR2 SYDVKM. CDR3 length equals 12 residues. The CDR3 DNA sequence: TGTGCCAGCAGTTTATCTCGGGGAAGGTACACCTTC. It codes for CASSLSRGRYTF.

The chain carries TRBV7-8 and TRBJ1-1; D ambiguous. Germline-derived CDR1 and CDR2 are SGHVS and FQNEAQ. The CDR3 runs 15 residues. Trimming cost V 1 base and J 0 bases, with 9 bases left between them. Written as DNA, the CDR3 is TGTGCCAGCAGCTTAGTACCCGGGATGAACACTGAAGCTTTCTTT. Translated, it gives CASSLVPGMNTEAFF.

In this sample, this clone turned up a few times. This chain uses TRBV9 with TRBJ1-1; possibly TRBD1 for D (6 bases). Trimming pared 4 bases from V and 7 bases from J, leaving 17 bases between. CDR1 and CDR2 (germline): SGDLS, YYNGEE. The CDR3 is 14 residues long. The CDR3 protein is CASSTNPGTLEAFF. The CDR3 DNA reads TGTGCCAGCAGCACAAACCCGGGGACACTTGAAGCTTTCTTT.

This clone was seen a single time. The CDR3 sequence is CASSPGTHSTNEKLFF. The CDR3 DNA reads TGTGCCAGCAGCCCCGGGACACATTCAACTAATGAAAAACTGTTTTTT. The V and J genes are TRBV5-8 and TRBJ1-4, with a possible D match to TRBD1 (6 bases). This CDR3 spans 16 amino acids. CDR1 SGHTS and CDR2 YDEGEE come from the germline V gene. With 4 bases removed from V and 0 bases from J, the gap between germline ends came to 13 bases.

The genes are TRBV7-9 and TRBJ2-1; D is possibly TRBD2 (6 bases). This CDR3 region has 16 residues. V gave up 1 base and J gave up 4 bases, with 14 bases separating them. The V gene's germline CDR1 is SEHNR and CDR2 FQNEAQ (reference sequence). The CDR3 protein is CASSLGGGVFYNEQFF. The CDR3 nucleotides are TGTGCCAGCAGCTTAGGGGGAGGAGTCTTTTACAATGAGCAGTTCTTC.

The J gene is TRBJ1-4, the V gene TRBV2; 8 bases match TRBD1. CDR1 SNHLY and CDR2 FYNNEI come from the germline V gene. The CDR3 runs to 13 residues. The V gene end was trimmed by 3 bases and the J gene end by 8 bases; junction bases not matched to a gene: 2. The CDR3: CASSEGQVEKLFF. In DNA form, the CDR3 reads TGTGCCAGCAGTGAGGGACAGGTAGAAAAACTGTTTTTT.

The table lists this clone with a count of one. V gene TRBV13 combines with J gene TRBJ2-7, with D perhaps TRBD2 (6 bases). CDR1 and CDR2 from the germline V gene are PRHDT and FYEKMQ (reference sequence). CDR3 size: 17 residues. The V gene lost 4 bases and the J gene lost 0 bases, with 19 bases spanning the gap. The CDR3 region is CASSSGRGGPLSYEQYF. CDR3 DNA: TGTGCCAGCAGCTCAGGGCGGGGAGGTCCCCTCTCCTACGAGCAGTACTTC.

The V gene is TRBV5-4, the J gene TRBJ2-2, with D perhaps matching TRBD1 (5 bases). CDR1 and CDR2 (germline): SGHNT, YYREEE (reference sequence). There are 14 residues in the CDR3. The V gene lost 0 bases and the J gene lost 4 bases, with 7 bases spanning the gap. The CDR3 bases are TGTGCCAGCAGCTTGGCAGGGCTCACCGGGGAGCTGTTTTTT. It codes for CASSLAGLTGELFF.

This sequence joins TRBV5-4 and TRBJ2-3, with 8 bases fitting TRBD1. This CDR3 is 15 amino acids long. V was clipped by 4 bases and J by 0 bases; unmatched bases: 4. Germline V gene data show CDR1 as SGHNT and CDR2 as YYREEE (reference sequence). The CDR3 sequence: CASSQTGASTDTQYF. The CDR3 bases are TGTGCCAGCAGCCAGACAGGGGCTAGCACAGATACGCAGTATTTT.

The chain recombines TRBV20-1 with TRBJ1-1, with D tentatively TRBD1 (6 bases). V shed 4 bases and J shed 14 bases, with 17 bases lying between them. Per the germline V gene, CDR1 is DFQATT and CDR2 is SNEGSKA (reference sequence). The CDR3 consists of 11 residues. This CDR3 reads CSATETGWAFF. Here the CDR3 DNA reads TGCAGTGCTACAGAGACAGGCTGGGCCTTCTTT.

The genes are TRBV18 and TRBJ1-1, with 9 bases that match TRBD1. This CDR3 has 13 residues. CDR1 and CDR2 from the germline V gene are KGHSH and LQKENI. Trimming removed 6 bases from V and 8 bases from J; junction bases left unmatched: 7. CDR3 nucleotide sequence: TGTGCCAGCTCTCCCGACAGGGGGAGGGAAGCTTTCTTT. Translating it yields CASSPDRGREAFF.

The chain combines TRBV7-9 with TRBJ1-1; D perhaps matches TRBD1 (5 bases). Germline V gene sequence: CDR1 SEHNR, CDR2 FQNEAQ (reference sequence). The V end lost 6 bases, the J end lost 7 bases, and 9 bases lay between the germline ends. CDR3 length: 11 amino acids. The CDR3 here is CASRPDSEAFF. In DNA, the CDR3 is TGTGCCAGCAGGCCAGACAGTGAAGCTTTCTTT.

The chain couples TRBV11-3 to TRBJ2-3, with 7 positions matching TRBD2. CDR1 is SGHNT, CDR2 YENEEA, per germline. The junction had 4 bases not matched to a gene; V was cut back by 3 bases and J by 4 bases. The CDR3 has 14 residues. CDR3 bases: TGTGCCAGCAGCTTGGGGCGGGAGCCAGATACGCAGTATTTT. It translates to CASSLGREPDTQYF.

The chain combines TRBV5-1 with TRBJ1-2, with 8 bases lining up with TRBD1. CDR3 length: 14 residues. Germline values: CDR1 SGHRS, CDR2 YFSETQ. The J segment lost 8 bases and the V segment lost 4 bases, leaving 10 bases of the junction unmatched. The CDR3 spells CASSPGQGVGGYTF. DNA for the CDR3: TGCGCCAGCAGCCCTGGACAGGGAGTGGGCGGCTACACCTTC.

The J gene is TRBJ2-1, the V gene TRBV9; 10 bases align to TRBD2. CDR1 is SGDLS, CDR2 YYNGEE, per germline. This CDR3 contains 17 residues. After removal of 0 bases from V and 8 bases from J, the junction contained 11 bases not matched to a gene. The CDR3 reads CASSVAGSSGSVDEQFF. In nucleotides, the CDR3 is TGTGCCAGCAGCGTAGCTGGTTCTAGCGGGAGTGTCGATGAGCAGTTCTTC.

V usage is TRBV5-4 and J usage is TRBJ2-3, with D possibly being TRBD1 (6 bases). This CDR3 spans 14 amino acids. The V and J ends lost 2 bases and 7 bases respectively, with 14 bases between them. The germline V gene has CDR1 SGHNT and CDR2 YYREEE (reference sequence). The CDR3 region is CASSLPGEYHTQYF. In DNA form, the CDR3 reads TGTGCCAGCAGCTTACCAGGGGAGTACCATACGCAGTATTTT.

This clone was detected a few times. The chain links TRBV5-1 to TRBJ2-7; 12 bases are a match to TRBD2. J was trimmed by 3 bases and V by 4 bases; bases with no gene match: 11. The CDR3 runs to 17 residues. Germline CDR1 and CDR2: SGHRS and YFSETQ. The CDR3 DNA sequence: TGCGCCAGCAGCCTATACACCGGGACTAGCGGGTACTACGAGCAGTACTTC. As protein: CASSLYTGTSGYYEQYF.

CDR3 sequence (DNA): TGTGCCAGCAGTTTCCCCTCAACTAGCGGGAGTGAAGAGACCCAGTACTTC. Amino acids: CASSFPSTSGSEETQYF. The rearrangement uses TRBV28 and TRBJ2-5, with 11 bases aligning to TRBD2. With V trimmed by 3 bases and J by 3 bases, 9 bases remained unmatched. CDR3 length: 17 amino acids. The germline V gene has CDR1 MDHEN and CDR2 SYDVKM.

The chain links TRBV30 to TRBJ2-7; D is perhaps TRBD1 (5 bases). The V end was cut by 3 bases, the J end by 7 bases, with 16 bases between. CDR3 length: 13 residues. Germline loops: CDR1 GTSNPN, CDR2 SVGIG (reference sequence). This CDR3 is CAWSWGVGDEQYF. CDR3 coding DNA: TGTGCCTGGAGCTGGGGCGTTGGGGATGAGCAGTACTTC.

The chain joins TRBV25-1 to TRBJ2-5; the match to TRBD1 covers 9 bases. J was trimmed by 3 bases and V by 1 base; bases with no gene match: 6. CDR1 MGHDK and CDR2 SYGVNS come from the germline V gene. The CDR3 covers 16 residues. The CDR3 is CASSELGQGREETQYF. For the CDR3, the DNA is TGTGCCAGCAGTGAATTAGGACAGGGGAGGGAAGAGACCCAGTACTTC.

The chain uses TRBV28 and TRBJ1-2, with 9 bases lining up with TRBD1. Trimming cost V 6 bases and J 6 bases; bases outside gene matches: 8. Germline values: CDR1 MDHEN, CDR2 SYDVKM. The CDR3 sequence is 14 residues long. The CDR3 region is CASRVQGAGDGYTF. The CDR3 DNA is TGTGCCAGCAGGGTACAGGGGGCGGGAGATGGCTACACCTTC.

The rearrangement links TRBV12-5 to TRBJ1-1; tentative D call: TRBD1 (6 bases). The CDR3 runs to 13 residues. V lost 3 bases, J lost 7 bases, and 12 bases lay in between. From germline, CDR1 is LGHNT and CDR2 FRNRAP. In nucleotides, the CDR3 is TGTGCTAGTGGTTTTGGGGTCAGGGGTGAAGCTTTCTTT. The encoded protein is CASGFGVRGEAFF.